This TCR beta chain was identified during a study of cytomegalovirus exposure and HLA in healthy donors. In the case of this clone: The antigen remains unidentified.

Assay: immunoSEQ multiplex PCR; the TCRdb copy retains only in-frame clones and omits some. The sample has around 300,000 clones; just over 85% are singletons. The study's findings and limits: The study listed approximately 160 cytomegalovirus-associated TCR beta chains.

Per the germline V gene, CDR1 is SGHAT and CDR2 is FQNNGV. The V end was cut by 0 bases, the J end by 0 bases, with 12 bases between. This CDR3 is built from 17 residues. The specimen sequenced was PBMCs. This chain joins TRBV11-2 and TRBJ1-5; D is unclear. This sequence originates from a woman aged 18-30 years in good health and CMV-seronegative. CDR3 amino acids: CASSLDSSGYSNQPQHF. CDR3 coding DNA: TGTGCCAGCAGCTTAGACTCGTCAGGCTATAGCAATCAGCCCCAGCATTTT.